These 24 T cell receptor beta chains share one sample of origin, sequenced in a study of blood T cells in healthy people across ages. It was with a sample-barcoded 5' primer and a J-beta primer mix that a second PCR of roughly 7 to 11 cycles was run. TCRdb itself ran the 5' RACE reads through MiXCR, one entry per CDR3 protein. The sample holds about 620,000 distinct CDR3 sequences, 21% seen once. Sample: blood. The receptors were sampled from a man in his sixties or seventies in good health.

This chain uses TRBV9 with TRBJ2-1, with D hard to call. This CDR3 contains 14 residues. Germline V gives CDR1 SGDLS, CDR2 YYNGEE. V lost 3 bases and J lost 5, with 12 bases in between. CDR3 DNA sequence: TGTGCCAGCAGCGGAGGATTTGGGGACAATGAGCAGTTCTTC. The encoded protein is CASSGGFGDNEQFF.

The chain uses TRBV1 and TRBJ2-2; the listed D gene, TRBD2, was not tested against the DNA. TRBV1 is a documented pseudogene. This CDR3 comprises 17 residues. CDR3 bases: TGCACCAGCAGCCAAGGGACTACCAAGCCCCACACCGGGGAGCTGTTTTTT. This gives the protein CTSSQGTTKPHTGELFF.

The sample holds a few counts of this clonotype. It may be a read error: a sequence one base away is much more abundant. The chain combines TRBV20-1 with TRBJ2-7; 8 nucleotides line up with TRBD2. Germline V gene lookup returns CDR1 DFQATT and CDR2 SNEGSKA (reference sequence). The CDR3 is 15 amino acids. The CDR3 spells CSARAILAGFYERYF. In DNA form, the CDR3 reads TGCAGTGCTAGGGCCATCCTAGCGGGTTTCTACGAGCGGTACTTC.

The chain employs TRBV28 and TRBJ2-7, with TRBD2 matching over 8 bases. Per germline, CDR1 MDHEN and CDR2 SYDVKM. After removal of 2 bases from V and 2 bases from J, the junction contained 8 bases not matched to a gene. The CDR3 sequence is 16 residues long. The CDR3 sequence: CASSLGPAGAAYEQYF. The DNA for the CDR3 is TGTGCCAGCAGTTTAGGGCCAGCGGGAGCAGCCTACGAGCAGTACTTC.

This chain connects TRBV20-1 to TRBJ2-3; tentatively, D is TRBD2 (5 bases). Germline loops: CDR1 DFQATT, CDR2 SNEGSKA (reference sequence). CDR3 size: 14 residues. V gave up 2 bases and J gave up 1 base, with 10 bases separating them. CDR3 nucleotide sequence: TGCAGTGCTAGATCGGGAAGGGGCACAGATACGCAGTATTTT. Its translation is CSARSGRGTDTQYF.

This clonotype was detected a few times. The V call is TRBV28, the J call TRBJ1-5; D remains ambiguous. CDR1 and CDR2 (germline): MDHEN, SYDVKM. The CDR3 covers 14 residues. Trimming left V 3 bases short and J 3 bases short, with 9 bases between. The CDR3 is CASSFSRTNQPQHF. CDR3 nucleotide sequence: TGTGCCAGCAGTTTTTCAAGGACCAATCAGCCCCAGCATTTT.

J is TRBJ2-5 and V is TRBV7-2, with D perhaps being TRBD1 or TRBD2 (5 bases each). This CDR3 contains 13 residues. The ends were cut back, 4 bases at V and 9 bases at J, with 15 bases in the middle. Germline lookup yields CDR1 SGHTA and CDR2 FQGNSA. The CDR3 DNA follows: TGTGCCAGCAGCTCAACATCGGTGGGGGCCCAGTACTTC. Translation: CASSSTSVGAQYF.

Here the CDR3 DNA reads TGTGCCAGCAGAGGACAGGGAAAAGAGACCCAGTACTTC. It translates to CASRGQGKETQYF. The chain uses TRBV2 and TRBJ2-5; 8 positions match TRBD1. Germline-derived CDR1 and CDR2 are SNHLY and FYNNEI. V shed 6 bases and J 3 bases; nucleotides not matched to a gene: 3. CDR3 length: 13 residues.

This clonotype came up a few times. The CDR3 protein is CASSLSTAAGYGYTF. CDR3 DNA sequence: TGTGCCAGCAGTTTAAGTACCGCGGCAGGCTATGGCTACACCTTC. The J gene is TRBJ1-2, the V gene TRBV28; no definite D call. With 2 bases removed from V and 4 bases from J, the gap between germline ends came to 14 bases. Germline V gene sequence: CDR1 MDHEN, CDR2 SYDVKM. The CDR3 is 15 amino acids.

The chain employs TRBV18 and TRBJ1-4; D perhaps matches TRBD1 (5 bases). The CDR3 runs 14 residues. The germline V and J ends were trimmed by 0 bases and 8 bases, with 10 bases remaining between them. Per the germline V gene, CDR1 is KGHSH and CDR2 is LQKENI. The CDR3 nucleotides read TGTGCCAGCTCACCACCGGGGGGAACGGAAAAACTGTTTTTT. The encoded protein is CASSPPGGTEKLFF.

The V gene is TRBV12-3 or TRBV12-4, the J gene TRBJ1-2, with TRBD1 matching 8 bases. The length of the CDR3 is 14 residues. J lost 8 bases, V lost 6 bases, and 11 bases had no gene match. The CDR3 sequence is CASSRDRQGGGYTF. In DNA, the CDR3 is TGTGCCAGCAGCCGGGACAGGCAAGGGGGAGGCTACACCTTC.

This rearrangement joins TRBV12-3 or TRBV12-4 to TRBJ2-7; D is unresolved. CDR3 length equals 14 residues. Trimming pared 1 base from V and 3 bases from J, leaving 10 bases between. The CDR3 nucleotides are TGTGCCAGCAGTTTAGGAATTGAGCGCTACGAGCAGTACTTC. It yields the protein CASSLGIERYEQYF.

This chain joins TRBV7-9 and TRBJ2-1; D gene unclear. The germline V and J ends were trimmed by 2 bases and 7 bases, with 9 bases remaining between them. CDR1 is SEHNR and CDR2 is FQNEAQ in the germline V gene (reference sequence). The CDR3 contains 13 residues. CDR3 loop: CASSLTHGNEQFF. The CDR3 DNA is TGTGCCAGCAGCTTAACCCATGGGAATGAGCAGTTCTTC.

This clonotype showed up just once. The CDR3 here is CASSETQLGGTQYF. The CDR3 region has the DNA TGTGCCAGCAGTGAAACTCAACTGGGCGGCACGCAGTATTTT. This chain links TRBV2 with TRBJ2-3; D gene unclear. CDR3 length: 14 residues. Trimming removed 2 bases from V and 9 bases from J, with 15 bases in between. Per the germline V gene, CDR1 is SNHLY and CDR2 is FYNNEI.

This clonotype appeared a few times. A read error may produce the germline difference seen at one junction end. The chain's CDR3 is CASSSMGLAGPYEQCF. CDR3 coding DNA: TGTGCCAGTAGCTCTATGGGACTAGCGGGTCCCTACGAGCAGTGCTTC. The rearrangement uses TRBV12-3 or TRBV12-4 and TRBJ2-7; TRBD2 aligns across 12 bases. The CDR3 has 16 amino acids.

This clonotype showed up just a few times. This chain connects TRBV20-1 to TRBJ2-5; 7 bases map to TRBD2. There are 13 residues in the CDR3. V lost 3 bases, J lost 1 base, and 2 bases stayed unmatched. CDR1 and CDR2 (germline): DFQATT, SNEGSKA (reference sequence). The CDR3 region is CSASSGRQETQYF. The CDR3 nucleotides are TGCAGTGCTAGTAGCGGGCGCCAAGAGACCCAGTACTTC.

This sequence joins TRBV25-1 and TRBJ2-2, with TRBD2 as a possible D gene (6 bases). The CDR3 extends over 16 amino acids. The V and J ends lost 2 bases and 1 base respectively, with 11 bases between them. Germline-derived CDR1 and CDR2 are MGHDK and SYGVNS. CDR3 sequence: CASSEGRELNTGELFF. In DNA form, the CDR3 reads TGTGCCAGCAGTGAAGGCCGGGAGCTGAACACCGGGGAGCTGTTTTTT.

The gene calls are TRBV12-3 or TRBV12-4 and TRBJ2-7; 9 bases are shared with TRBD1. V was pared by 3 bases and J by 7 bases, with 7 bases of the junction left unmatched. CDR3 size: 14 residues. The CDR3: CASSFLQGAGEQYF. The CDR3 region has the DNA TGTGCCAGCAGTTTTCTACAGGGGGCGGGAGAGCAGTACTTC.

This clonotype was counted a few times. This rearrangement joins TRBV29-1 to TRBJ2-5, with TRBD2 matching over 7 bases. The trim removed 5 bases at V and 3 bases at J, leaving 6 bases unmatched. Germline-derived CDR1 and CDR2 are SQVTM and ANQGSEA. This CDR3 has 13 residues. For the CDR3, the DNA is TGCAGCGTTCTGGGACGGGGGGAAGAGACCCAGTACTTC. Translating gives CSVLGRGEETQYF.

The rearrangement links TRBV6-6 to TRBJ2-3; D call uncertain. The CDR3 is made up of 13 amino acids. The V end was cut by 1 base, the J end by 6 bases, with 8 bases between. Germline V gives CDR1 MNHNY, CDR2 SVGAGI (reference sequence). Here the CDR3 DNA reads TGTGCCAGCAGTTACTTGGGTTACGATACGCAGTATTTT. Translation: CASSYLGYDTQYF.

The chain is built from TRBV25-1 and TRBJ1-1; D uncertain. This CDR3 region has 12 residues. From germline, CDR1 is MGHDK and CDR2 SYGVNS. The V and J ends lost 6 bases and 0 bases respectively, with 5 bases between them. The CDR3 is CASRTMNTEAFF. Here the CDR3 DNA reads TGTGCCAGCAGAACAATGAACACTGAAGCTTTCTTT.

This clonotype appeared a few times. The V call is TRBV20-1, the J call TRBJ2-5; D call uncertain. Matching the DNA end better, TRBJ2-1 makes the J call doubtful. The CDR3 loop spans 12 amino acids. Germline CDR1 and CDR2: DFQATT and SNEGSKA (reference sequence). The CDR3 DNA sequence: TGCAGTGCTACCCAGGCGATCAATGAGCAGTTCTTC. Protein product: CSATQAINEQFF.

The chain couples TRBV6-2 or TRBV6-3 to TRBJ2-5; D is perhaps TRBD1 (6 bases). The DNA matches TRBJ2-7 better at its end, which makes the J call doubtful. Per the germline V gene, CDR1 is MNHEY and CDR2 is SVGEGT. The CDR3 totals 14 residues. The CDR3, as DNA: TGTGCCAGCAGATTAACCAGGGGTTCCTACGAGCAGTACTTC. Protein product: CASRLTRGSYEQYF.

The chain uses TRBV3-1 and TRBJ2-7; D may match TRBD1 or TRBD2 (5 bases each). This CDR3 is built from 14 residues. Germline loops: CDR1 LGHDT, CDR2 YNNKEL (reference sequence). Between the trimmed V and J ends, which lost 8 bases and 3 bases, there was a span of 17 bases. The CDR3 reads CASGPEGSNYEQYF. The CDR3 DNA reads TGTGCCAGCGGACCTGAGGGGAGCAACTACGAGCAGTACTTC.